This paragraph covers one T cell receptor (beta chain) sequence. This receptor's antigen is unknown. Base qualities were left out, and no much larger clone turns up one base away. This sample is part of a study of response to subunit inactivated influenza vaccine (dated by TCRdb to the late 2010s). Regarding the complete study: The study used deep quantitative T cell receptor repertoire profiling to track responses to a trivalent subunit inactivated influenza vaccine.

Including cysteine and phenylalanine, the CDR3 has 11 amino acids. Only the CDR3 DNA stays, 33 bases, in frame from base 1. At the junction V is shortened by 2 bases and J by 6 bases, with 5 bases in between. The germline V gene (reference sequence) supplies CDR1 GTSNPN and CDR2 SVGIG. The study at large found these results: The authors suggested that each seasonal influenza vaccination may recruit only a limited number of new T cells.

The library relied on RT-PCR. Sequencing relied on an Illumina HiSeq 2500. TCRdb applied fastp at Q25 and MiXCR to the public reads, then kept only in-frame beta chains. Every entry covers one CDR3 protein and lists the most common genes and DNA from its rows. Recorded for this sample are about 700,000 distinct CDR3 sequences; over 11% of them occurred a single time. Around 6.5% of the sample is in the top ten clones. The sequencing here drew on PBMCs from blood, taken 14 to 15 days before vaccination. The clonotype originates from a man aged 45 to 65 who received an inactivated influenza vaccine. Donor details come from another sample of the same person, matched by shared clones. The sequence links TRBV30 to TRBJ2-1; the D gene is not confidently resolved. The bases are TGTGCCTGGAGTTGGGGCAATGAGCAGTTCTTC. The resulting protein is CAWSWGNEQFF.